The clone carrying this T cell receptor beta chain was seen a handful of times. Antigen specificity is unknown. Each CDR3 protein gets one entry after TCRdb re-called the 5' RACE reads with MiXCR. The table has around 510,000 distinct CDR3 sequences, around 15% seen once. These data belong to a study of identical twins. General observations from the study: Invariant MAIT and iNKT cells may have partly biased zero-insertion analyses. Cross-sectional statistical analysis, not tracking of the same donors, underpinned the conclusions.

The V end lost 0 bases, the J end lost 6 bases, and 18 bases lay between the germline ends. Germline CDR1 SGHTA, CDR2 FQGNSA. There are 17 residues in the CDR3. These data were likewise used in another study, on yellow fever vaccine responses in identical twins.

The sequenced sample was CD4+ T cells sorted from blood. The gene calls are TRBV7-2 and TRBJ2-1; D might be TRBD2 (6 bases). The source is a woman between 18 and 29 years old in good health. This CDR3 reads CASSLAPGLALVNEQFF. The CDR3 region has the DNA TGTGCCAGCAGCTTAGCGCCGGGGCTAGCGCTAGTCAATGAGCAGTTCTTC.